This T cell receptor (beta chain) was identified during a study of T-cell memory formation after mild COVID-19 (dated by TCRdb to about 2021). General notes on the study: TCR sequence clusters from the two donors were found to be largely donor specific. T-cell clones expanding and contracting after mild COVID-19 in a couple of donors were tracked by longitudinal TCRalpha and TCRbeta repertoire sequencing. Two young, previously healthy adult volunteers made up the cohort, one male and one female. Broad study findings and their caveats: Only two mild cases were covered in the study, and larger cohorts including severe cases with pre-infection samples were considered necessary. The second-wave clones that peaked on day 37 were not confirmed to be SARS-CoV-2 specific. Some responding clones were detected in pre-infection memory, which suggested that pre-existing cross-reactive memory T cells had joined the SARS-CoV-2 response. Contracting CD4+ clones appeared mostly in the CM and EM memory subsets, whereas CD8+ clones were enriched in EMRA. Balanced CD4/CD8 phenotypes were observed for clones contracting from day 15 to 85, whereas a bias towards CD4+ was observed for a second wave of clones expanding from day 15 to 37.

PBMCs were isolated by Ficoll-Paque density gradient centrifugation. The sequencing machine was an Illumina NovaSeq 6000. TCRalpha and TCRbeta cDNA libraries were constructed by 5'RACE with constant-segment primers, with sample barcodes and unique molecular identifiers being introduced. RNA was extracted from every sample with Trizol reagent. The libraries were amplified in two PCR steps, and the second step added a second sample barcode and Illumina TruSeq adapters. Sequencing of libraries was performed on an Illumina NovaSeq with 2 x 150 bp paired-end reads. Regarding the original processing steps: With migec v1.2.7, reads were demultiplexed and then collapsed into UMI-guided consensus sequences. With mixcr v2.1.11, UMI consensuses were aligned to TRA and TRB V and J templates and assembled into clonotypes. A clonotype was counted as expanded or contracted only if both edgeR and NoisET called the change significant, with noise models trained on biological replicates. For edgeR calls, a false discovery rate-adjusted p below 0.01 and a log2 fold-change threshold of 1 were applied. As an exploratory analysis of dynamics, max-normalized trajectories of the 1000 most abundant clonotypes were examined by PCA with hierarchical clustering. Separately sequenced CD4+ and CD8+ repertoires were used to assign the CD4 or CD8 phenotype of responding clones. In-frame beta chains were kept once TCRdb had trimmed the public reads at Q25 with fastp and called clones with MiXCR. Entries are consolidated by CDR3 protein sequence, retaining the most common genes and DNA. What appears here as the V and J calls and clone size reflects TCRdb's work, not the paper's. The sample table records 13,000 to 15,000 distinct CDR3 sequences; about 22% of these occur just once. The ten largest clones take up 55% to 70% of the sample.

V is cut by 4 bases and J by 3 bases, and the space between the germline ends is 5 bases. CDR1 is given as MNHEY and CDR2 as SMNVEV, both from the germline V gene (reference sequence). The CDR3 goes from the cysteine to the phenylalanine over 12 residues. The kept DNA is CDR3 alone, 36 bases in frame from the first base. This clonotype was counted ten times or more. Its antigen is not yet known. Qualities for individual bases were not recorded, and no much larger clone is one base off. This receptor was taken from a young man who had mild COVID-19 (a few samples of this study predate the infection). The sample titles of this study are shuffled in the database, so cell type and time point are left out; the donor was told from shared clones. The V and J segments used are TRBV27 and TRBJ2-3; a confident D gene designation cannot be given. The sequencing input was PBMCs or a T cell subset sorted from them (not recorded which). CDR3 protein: CASSSITDTQYF. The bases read TGTGCCAGCAGTTCCATAACAGATACGCAGTATTTT.